The 18 T cell receptor beta chains reported below all come from one sample, sequenced in a study of blood T cell repertoires in COVID-19. Generated by immunoSEQ multiplex PCR, the TCRdb table keeps only in-frame clones and is missing some. This sample has fewer than 150,000 clones; over 65% occur once, and the top ten carry 7.5% to 10%. Sequencing input: peripheral blood. The receptors derive from a woman in her thirties or forties with acute or convalescent COVID-19.

This clone has more than one count but fewer than ten. V gene TRBV6-1 combines with J gene TRBJ1-2; D possibly corresponds to TRBD1 (5 bases). The CDR3 loop spans 14 amino acids. Germline CDR1 is MNHNS and CDR2 is SASEGT. V dropped 0 bases and J dropped 4 bases, with 9 bases sitting between them. CDR3 in DNA: TGTGCCAGCAGTGAAGCGGGGGGAGTCTATGGCTACACCTTC. This sequence encodes CASSEAGGVYGYTF.

The chain has TRBV11-2 and TRBJ2-1; TRBD2 aligns across 9 bases. J gave up 4 bases and V 1 base, and 5 bases lay outside the gene matches. CDR3 size: 16 residues. The germline CDR1 and CDR2 sequences are SGHAT and FQNNGV. The CDR3 nucleotides read TGTGCCAGCAGCTTAGTTGCGGGGGGGTTGTACAATGAGCAGTTCTTC. Protein sequence: CASSLVAGGLYNEQFF.

The chain combines TRBV12-3 or TRBV12-4 with TRBJ1-1; D may be TRBD1 (6 bases). With 7 bases removed from V and 10 bases from J, the gap between germline ends came to 19 bases. This CDR3 region has 13 residues. The CDR3 DNA is TGTGCCAGCACCCCCACAGGGAGAGGGCGAGCTTTCTTT. It specifies CASTPTGRGRAFF.

The J gene is TRBJ1-2, the V gene TRBV5-4, with D maybe TRBD1 (5 bases). Trimming took 6 bases from V and 0 from J, leaving 15 bases between them. The CDR3 contains 15 residues. CDR1 and CDR2 (germline): SGHNT, YYREEE (reference sequence). The CDR3 DNA reads as TGTGCCAGCACCCAATGGGGCAGAGCTAACTATGGCTACACCTTC. Its translation is CASTQWGRANYGYTF.

This sequence joins TRBV11-2 and TRBJ1-1; D gene ambiguous. This CDR3 contains 13 residues. The ends were cut back, 3 bases at V and 7 bases at J, with 12 bases in the middle. CDR1 is SGHAT and CDR2 is FQNNGV in the germline V gene. The chain's CDR3 is CASSFGLMNEAFF. The CDR3, as DNA: TGTGCCAGCAGCTTTGGACTGATGAATGAAGCTTTCTTT.

The J gene is TRBJ1-2, the V gene TRBV6-5; TRBD1 matches at 8 bases. Germline V gives CDR1 MNHEY, CDR2 SVGAGI. The V and J ends lost 4 bases and 7 bases, in that order; junction bases with no gene match: 8. The CDR3 sequence is 14 residues long. CDR3 sequence reads: CASSSGTGPLGYTF. CDR3 sequence (DNA): TGTGCCAGCAGTTCGGGGACAGGTCCTCTTGGCTACACCTTC.

The chain combines TRBV18 with TRBJ1-1; 7 bases map to TRBD1. Germline trimming cut 4 bases from V and 1 base from J; bases unmatched to any gene: 6. This CDR3 comprises 15 residues. Per the germline V gene, CDR1 is KGHSH and CDR2 is LQKENI. CDR3 DNA: TGTGCCAGCTCACACCGACAGGGTCAGAACACTGAAGCTTTCTTT. Translating it yields CASSHRQGQNTEAFF. Using reference TRBV18 and TRBJ1-1 for the parts outside the CDR3, the full variable domain is NAGVMQNPRHLVRRRGQEARLRCSPMKGHSHVYWYRQLPEEGLKFMVYLQKENIIDESGMPKERFSAEFPKEGPSILRIQQVVRGDSAAYFCASSHRQGQNTEAFFGQGTRLTVV.

V is TRBV23-1 and J is TRBJ1-6; TRBD1 matches 7 bases. TRBV23-1 is given ORF status, its function remaining uncertain. The CDR3 spans 16 residues. With 0 bases clipped from V and 7 bases from J, the junction kept 6 bases outside the gene matches. CDR3 amino acids: CASSQSGRGENSPLHF. CDR3 bases: TGCGCCAGCAGTCAATCGGGCAGGGGGGAAAATTCACCCCTCCACTTT.

This chain uses TRBV25-1 with TRBJ2-7; D is perhaps TRBD2 (6 bases). The CDR3 has 17 residues. Deletions cut 2 bases from V and 6 bases from J, with 23 bases between. From germline, CDR1 is MGHDK and CDR2 SYGVNS. The chain's CDR3 is CASSEQVGGGPFVEQYF. The CDR3 bases are TGTGCCAGCAGTGAACAGGTCGGGGGAGGCCCCTTTGTCGAGCAGTACTTC.

This chain's CDR3 is CASSDGQPQHF. Here the CDR3 DNA reads TGTGCCAGCAGTGACGGTCAGCCCCAGCATTTT. The gene calls are TRBV2 and TRBJ1-5, with D unclear. The CDR3 loop spans 11 amino acids. The ends were cut back, 3 bases at V and 6 bases at J, with 3 bases in the middle. CDR1 and CDR2 from the germline V gene are SNHLY and FYNNEI.

V gene TRBV21-1 combines with J gene TRBJ2-1; the table names TRBD2, a call not compared with the DNA. TRBV21-1 is classified as a pseudogene. The CDR3 extends over 20 amino acids. CDR3 nucleotides: TGTGCCAGCAGCCTATTAGTGGGGACAGGGGGACTAGCGGGTCACAATGAGCAGTTCTTC. Residues: CASSLLVGTGGLAGHNEQFF.

The gene calls are TRBV30 and TRBJ2-3, with a weak D call TRBD1 (6 bases). The CDR3 consists of 14 residues. Germline-derived CDR1 and CDR2 are GTSNPN and SVGIG (reference sequence). The V end was cut by 1 base, the J end by 4 bases, with 12 bases between. The CDR3 sequence is CAWSGRGRADTQYF. The DNA for the CDR3 is TGTGCCTGGAGTGGCAGGGGCAGGGCAGATACGCAGTATTTT. The whole variable domain, remainder taken from reference TRBV30 and TRBJ2-3, is SQTIHQWPATLVQPVGSPLSLECTVEGTSNPNLYWYRQAAGRGLQLLFYSVGIGQISSEVPQNLSASRPQDRQFILSSKKLLLSDSGFYLCAWSGRGRADTQYFGPGTRLTVL.

J is TRBJ2-7 and V is TRBV5-4; no clear D. Germline V CDR1 and CDR2: SGHNT, YYREEE (reference sequence). Deletions cut 3 bases from V and 2 bases from J, with 9 bases between. The CDR3 consists of 13 residues. CDR3 DNA sequence: TGTGCCAGCAGCTCCCAAAACACCTACGAGCAGTACTTC. As protein: CASSSQNTYEQYF.

The rearrangement joins TRBV29-1 to TRBJ1-2; D not resolved. Germline CDR1 SQVTM, CDR2 ANQGSEA. V was clipped by 8 bases and J by 8 bases, with 24 bases between them. The CDR3 contains 14 residues. CDR3 in amino acids: CSTIDPGFSIGYTF. The CDR3 nucleotides read TGCAGCACAATCGACCCGGGTTTTTCGATCGGCTACACCTTC.

This chain links TRBV5-1 with TRBJ2-2, with 8 bases that match TRBD1. Germline V gives CDR1 SGHRS, CDR2 YFSETQ. The CDR3 runs to 14 residues. V shed 2 bases, J shed 4 bases, and the junction held 1 base outside the gene matches. CDR3 residues: CASSFTGGTGELFF. CDR3 DNA: TGCGCCAGCAGCTTCACAGGGGGCACCGGGGAGCTGTTTTTT.

The V call is TRBV7-2, the J call TRBJ1-3; D unresolved. The V end was cut by 5 bases, the J end by 4 bases, with 6 bases between. This CDR3 contains 12 residues. Germline V CDR1 and CDR2: SGHTA, FQGNSA. The CDR3 coding sequence is TGTGCCAGCAGCCCGGTCGGAAACACCATATATTTT. Protein: CASSPVGNTIYF.

The chain couples TRBV7-2 to TRBJ1-6; D gene uncertain. The CDR3 consists of 19 residues. Trimming cost V 2 bases and J 6 bases, with 23 bases left between them. From germline, CDR1 is SGHTA and CDR2 FQGNSA. The DNA for the CDR3 is TGTGCCAGCAGCTTAAGGAATTTTTACCCCGGTCGGGGTAATTCACCCCTCCACTTT. Protein sequence: CASSLRNFYPGRGNSPLHF.

V is TRBV6-6 and J is TRBJ1-5; TRBD1 might be the D (6 bases). Germline V gene data show CDR1 as MNHNY and CDR2 as SVGAGI (reference sequence). The CDR3 has 13 amino acids. V was trimmed by 10 bases and J by 2 bases, leaving 12 bases between them. The CDR3 nucleotides are TGTGCCACCACAAACAGGGGCAATCAGCCCCAGCATTTT. It is translated as CATTNRGNQPQHF.